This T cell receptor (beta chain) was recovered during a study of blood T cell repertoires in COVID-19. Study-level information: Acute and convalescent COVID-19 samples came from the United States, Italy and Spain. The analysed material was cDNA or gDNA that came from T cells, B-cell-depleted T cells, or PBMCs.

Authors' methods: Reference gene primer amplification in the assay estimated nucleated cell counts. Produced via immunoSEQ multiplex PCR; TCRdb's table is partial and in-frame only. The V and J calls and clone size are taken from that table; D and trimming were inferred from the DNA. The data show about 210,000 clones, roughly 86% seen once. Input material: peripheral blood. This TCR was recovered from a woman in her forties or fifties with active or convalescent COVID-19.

The CDR3 DNA sequence: TGTGCCAGCCAAAAAGCTACAGCGAACACTGAAGCTTTCTTT. Its translation is CASQKATANTEAFF. The chain links TRBV28 to TRBJ1-1; D is ambiguous. Trimming removed 8 bases at V and 1 base at J, with 14 bases between. Looked up from germline, CDR1 is MDHEN and CDR2 is SYDVKM. This CDR3 is built from 14 residues.